The source of this T cell receptor (beta chain) is a study of cytomegalovirus exposure and HLA in healthy donors. Study context: Genotyping showed roughly 76% of fewer than 500 donors falling in the Caucasian-associated ancestry cluster. General study results and limits: Reportedly, HLA-A and HLA-B alleles of most subjects were accurately predicted from TCR beta.

13 Jbeta primers and 60 Vbeta primers were used for the PCR. In the original workflow: About 10 million shared chains were among around 80 million unique TCR beta chains counted in a later analysis. This table comes from immunoSEQ multiplex PCR, and its TCRdb copy is limited to in-frame clones, with some not included. V and J calls and clone size are copied from that table; D and trimming were computed from the DNA. The table lists some 160,000 clones, roughly 84% of them singletons. This clone was counted a single time. What it binds is not known. In germline, CDR1 is MGHRA, CDR2 YSYEKL. The CDR3 runs 17 residues. The V segment lost 0 bases and the J segment 6 bases; nucleotides outside the gene matches: 10.

J is TRBJ2-1 and V is TRBV4-1, with 8 bases matching TRBD2. Sequenced: PBMCs. This receptor was taken from a woman between 18 and 29 years old in good health and CMV-seronegative. CDR3 DNA sequence: TGCGCCAGCAGCCAAGAAGTGACGCGGGGGGCGAGCAATGAGCAGTTCTTC. Amino acid sequence: CASSQEVTRGASNEQFF.